This T cell receptor beta chain was found in a study of T cells after yellow fever vaccination. This clonotype rates as medium-sized (0.01 to 0.1%). Findings and caveats of the study: Peaking faster, on day 5 versus 15, the secondary response was nonetheless weaker. Subsequent booster samples again held most clones from primary vaccination (96% CD4, 88% CD8).

A process of 5'RACE template switching, which added a universal primer site and UMIs, was used to make TCR cDNA. TCRdb re-analysed the 5' RACE reads in MiXCR, keeping a single row per CDR3 protein. The sample yields a few thousand distinct CDR3 sequences, 3% to 4.5% seen once. Germline lookup yields CDR1 SGHRS and CDR2 YFSETQ. The J segment lost 6 bases and the V segment lost 4 bases, leaving 3 bases of the junction unmatched. CDR3 length equals 14 residues. The clonotype comes from a man under 40 who received the YFV17D yellow fever vaccine. The chain carries TRBV5-1 and TRBJ2-2; 10 nucleotides match TRBD2. The specimen was PBMCs, either bulk or a sorted T-cell subset (CD4+, CD8+, memory, or dextramer-sorted; not recorded which), collected 15 days after the yellow fever booster vaccination. The CDR3 region is CASSPSGSSGELFF. In nucleotides, the CDR3 is TGCGCCAGCAGCCCTAGCGGGAGTTCCGGGGAGCTGTTTTTT.